The T cell receptor (beta chain) described here comes from a study of blood T cell repertoires in COVID-19. CDR3 length: 16 amino acids. Germline values: CDR1 MDHEN, CDR2 SYDVKM. Trimming shortened V by 1 base and J by 7 bases, and 17 bases separated the two germline ends. Authors' methods: Reference gene primers were amplified, and this amplification served to estimate nucleated cell counts. Assay used: immunoSEQ multiplex PCR; TCRdb lists only in-frame clones, some missing. V and J calls and clone size follow that table, whereas D and trimming were derived from the DNA. The sample comprises 160,000 or so clones, roughly 84% of which are singletons, and about 5.6% rests with the top ten.

The rearrangement joins TRBV28 to TRBJ1-5; possibly TRBD1 for D (6 bases). The receptor was derived from a woman in her forties or fifties with COVID-19, enrolled during active disease. The sample comprised peripheral blood. The CDR3 here is CASSLYIVGGGQPQHF. The CDR3 bases are TGTGCCAGCAGTTTATATATTGTGGGGGGGGGCCAGCCCCAGCATTTT.